The rows below give T cell receptor beta chains drawn from one sample of a study of cytomegalovirus exposure and HLA in healthy donors. Data came from immunoSEQ multiplex PCR; TCRdb stores just in-frame clones and leaves some out. The repertoire holds around 140,000 clones, around three quarters seen once, with 2.4% in the top ten. Sequencing was performed on PBMCs. Source of these receptors: a woman younger than 30 in good health and CMV-seropositive. CDR3s include the opening cysteine and the closing phenylalanine or tryptophan. Fields, in order: V gene, CDR3 protein.

TRBV7-9 CASTSRSDSPLHF
TRBV5-1 CASSAQPYRQGSTDTQYF
TRBV19 CASSPDRGYEQYF
TRBV7-2 CASSLEAGLYEQYF
TRBV18 CASSPDRGGETQYF
TRBV5-1 CASSLGGNTEAFF
TRBV28 CASSLGGENYGYTF
TRBV18 CASSPPAQGRETQYF
TRBV5-1 CASSLTGKDEELFF
TRBV6-6 CATGQFPGTEAFF
TRBV7-2 CASSSVPGQATIYGYTF
TRBV19 CASSIVFSSYYGYTF
TRBV19 CASSIFPTAYNEQFF
TRBV27 CASRRLAGKYEQYF